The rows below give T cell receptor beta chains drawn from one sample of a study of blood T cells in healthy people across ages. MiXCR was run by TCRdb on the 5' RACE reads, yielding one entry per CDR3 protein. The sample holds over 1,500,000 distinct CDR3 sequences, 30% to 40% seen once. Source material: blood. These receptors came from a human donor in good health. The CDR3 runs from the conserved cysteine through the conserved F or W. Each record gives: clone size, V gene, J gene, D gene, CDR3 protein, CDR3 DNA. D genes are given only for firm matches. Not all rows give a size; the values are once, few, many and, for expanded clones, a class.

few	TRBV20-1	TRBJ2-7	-	CSAPSPPFLYEQYF	TGCAGTGCTCCCAGCCCCCCCTTTCTCTACGAGCAGTACTTC
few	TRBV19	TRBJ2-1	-	CASSMKPDPLNEQFF	TGTGCCAGTAGTATGAAGCCCGATCCATTGAATGAGCAGTTCTTC
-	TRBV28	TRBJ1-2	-	CASSTLEGRADGYTF	TGTGCCAGCAGTACCCTCGAGGGACGAGCAGACGGCTACACCTTC
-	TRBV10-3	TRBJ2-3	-	CAISAGGTDTQYF	TGTGCCATCAGTGCAGGGGGCACAGATACGCAGTATTTT
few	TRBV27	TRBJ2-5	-	CASKGIATQYF	TGTGCCAGCAAAGGGATTGCGACCCAGTACTTC
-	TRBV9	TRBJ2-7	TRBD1	CASSPYRGLYEQYF	TGTGCCAGCAGCCCATACAGGGGCCTCTACGAGCAGTACTTC
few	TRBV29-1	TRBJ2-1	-	CSVETSRGNEQFF	TGCAGCGTTGAGACTTCAAGGGGCAATGAGCAGTTCTTC
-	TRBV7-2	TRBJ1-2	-	CANSLVSRSYGYTF	TGTGCCAACAGCTTAGTATCCCGCAGCTATGGCTACACCTTC
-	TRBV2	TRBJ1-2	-	CASSIFGAPNYGYTF	TGTGCCAGCAGTATTTTCGGGGCCCCTAACTATGGCTACACCTTC
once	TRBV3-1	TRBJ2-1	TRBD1	CASSQEPTGGNEQFF	TGTGCCAGCAGCCAAGAACCCACAGGGGGGAATGAGCAGTTCTTC
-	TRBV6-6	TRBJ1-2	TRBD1	CASSQVEPGQGSYGYTF	TGTGCCAGCAGCCAAGTGGAACCGGGACAGGGATCCTATGGCTACACCTTC
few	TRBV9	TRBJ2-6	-	CASSVPLWPGDGSGANVLTF	TGTGCCAGCAGCGTACCCCTATGGCCAGGGGATGGATCCGGGGCCAACGTCCTGACTTTC
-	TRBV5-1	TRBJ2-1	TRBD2	CASSPTSGGAQFF	TGCGCCAGCAGCCCGACTAGCGGGGGGGCACAGTTCTTC
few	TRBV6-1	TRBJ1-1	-	CASSEARRLTNTEAFF	TGTGCCAGCAGTGAAGCGCGTCGTCTGACGAACACTGAAGCTTTCTTT
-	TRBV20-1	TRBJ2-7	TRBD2	CSANSRGGLYEQYF	TGCAGTGCTAACTCTCGGGGGGGCCTGTACGAGCAGTACTTC
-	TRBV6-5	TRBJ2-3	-	CASSYGPSSTDTQYF	TGTGCCAGCAGTTATGGGCCCAGTAGCACAGATACGCAGTATTTT
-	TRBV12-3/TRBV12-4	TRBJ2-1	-	CAGRRGPYNEQFF	TGTGCCGGCAGAAGGGGCCCCTACAATGAGCAGTTCTTC
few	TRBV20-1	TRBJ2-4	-	CSAQGRNLAKNIQYF	TGCAGTGCTCAGGGACGGAACCTAGCCAAAAACATTCAGTACTTC
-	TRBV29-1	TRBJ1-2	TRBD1	CSVEDDGTGFYGYTF	TGCAGCGTTGAAGATGACGGGACAGGTTTCTATGGCTACACCTTC
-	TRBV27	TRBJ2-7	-	CASRRVGGSSYEQYF	TGTGCCAGCCGCAGGGTGGGAGGCAGTTCCTACGAGCAGTACTTC
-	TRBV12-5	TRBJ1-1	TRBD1	CASGRDSREAFF	TGTGCTAGTGGTCGGGACAGCCGCGAAGCTTTCTTT
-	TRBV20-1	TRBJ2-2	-	CSARYGGNTGELFF	TGCAGTGCTAGATACGGGGGAAACACCGGGGAGCTGTTTTTT
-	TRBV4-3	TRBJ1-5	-	CASSQDKGGSNQPQHF	TGCGCCAGCAGCCAAGATAAGGGGGGGAGCAATCAGCCCCAGCATTTT
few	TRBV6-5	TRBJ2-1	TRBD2	CASRAWSSGEGNEQFF	TGTGCCAGCAGGGCCTGGTCGAGCGGGGAAGGCAATGAGCAGTTCTTC
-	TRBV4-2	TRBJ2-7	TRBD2	CASSQDSAGGAYEQYF	TGTGCCAGCAGCCAAGATTCCGCCGGGGGGGCCTACGAGCAGTACTTC
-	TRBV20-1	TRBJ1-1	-	CSAVCTEAFF	TGCAGTGCAGTATGCACTGAAGCTTTCTTT
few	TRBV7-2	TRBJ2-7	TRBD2	CASSLALAGISGGEQYF	TGTGCCAGCAGCTTAGCCCTAGCGGGGATCTCAGGGGGGGAGCAGTACTTC
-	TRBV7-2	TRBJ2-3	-	CASSLASGGTYTQYF	TGTGCCAGCAGCTTAGCTTCTGGGGGCACATATACGCAGTATTTT
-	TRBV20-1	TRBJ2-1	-	CSARGWGQPNEQFF	TGCAGTGCTAGAGGTTGGGGGCAACCAAATGAGCAGTTCTTC
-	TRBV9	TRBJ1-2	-	CASSSSGAPSGYTF	TGTGCCAGCAGCTCCTCCGGGGCACCGTCCGGCTACACCTTC
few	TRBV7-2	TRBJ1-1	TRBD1	CASSPRGDRGAFF	TGTGCCAGCAGCCCCAGGGGGGACAGGGGAGCTTTCTTT
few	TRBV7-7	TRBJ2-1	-	CASSLDPPSSYNEQFF	TGTGCCAGCAGCTTAGATCCCCCGAGCTCCTACAATGAGCAGTTCTTC
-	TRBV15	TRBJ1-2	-	CATSSHSANYGCTF	TGTGCCACCAGCAGTCACAGCGCTAACTATGGCTGCACCTTC
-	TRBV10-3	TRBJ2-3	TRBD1	CAIQGVPTDTQYF	TGTGCCATCCAGGGGGTGCCCACAGATACGCAGTATTTT
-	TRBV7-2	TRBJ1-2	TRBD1	CASSLRRAGGIYGYTF	TGTGCCAGCAGCTTACGGAGGGCAGGGGGCATCTATGGCTACACCTTC
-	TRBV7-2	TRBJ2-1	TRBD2	CASSSRTGGPYEQFF	TGTGCCAGCAGCTCGCGAACGGGGGGGCCATATGAGCAGTTCTTC
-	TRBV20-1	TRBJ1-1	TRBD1	CSASGQGASLLLCTEAFF	TGCAGTGCTAGTGGGCAGGGGGCGTCCCTTTTGTTGTGCACTGAAGCTTTCTTT
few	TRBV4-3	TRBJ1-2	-	CASSQGPTGSYGYTF	TGCGCCAGCAGCCAAGGTCCTACGGGGAGTTATGGCTACACCTTC
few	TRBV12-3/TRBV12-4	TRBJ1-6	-	CASSFTPSSYNSPLHF	TGTGCCAGCAGCTTCACACCGAGCTCCTATAATTCACCCCTCCACTTT
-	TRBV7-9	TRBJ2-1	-	CAGSLIKNEQFF	TGTGCCGGCAGCCTGATTAAAAATGAGCAGTTCTTC
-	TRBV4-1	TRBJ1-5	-	CASSQEEQGYQPQRF	TGCGCCAGCAGCCAAGAGGAACAGGGTTATCAGCCCCAGCGTTTT
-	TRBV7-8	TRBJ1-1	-	CASSLALWGGRTEAFF	TGTGCCAGCAGCTTAGCGCTTTGGGGAGGTCGGACTGAAGCTTTCTTT
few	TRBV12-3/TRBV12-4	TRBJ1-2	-	CASSLGRSNLVGGGYTF	TGTGCCAGCAGTTTAGGCCGCTCAAATCTCGTGGGGGGCGGCTACACCTTC
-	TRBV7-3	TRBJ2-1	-	CASSLQDNEQFF	TGTGCCAGCAGCCTACAGGACAATGAGCAGTTCTTC
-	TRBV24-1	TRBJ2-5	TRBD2	CATSEAGGWETQYF	TGTGCCACCAGTGAAGCGGGGGGCTGGGAGACCCAGTACTTC
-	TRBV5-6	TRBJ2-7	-	CASGRQSGEQYF	TGTGCCAGCGGCCGTCAATCTGGTGAGCAGTACTTC
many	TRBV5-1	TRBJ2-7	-	CASSLRQATYEQYF	TGTGCCAGCAGCCTAAGGCAGGCGACCTACGAGCAGTACTTC
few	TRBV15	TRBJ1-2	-	CATSRDQRGAGGYTF	TGTGCCACCAGCAGAGATCAGCGGGGGGCCGGTGGCTACACCTTC
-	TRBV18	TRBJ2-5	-	CASSFSAGSEETQYF	TGTGCCAGCTCATTTTCGGCAGGGTCGGAAGAGACCCAGTACTTC